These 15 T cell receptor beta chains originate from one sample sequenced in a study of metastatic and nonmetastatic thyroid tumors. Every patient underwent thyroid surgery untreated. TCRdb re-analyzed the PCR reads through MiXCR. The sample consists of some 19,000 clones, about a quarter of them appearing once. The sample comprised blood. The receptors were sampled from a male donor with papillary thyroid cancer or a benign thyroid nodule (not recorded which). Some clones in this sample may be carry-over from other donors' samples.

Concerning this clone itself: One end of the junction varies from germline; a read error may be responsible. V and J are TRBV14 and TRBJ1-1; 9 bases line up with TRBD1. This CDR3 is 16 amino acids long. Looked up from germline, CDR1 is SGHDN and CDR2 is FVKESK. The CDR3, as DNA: TGTTCCAGCAGCCGACAGGGGGGCAGGGGGAACACTGAAGCTTTCTTT. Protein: CSSSRQGGRGNTEAFF. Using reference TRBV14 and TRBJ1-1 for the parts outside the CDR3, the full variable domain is EAGVTQFPSHSVIEKGQTVTLRCDPISGHDNLYWYRRVMGKEIKFLLHFVKESKQDESGMPNNRFLAERTGGTYSTLKVQPAELEDSGVYFCSSSRQGGRGNTEAFFGQGTRLTVV.

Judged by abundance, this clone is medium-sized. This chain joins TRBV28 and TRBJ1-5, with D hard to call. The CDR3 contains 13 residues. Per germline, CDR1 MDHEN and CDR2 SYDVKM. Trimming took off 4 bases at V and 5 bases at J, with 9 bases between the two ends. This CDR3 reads CASSYVEDQPQHF. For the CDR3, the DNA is TGTGCCAGCAGTTACGTTGAGGATCAGCCCCAGCATTTT.

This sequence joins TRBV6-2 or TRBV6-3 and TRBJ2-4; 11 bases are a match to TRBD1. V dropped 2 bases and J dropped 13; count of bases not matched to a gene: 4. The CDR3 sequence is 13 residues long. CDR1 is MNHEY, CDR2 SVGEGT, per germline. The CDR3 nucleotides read TGTGCCAGCAGTTACGGGACAGGGGGAGGGCAGTACTTC. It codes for CASSYGTGGGQYF.

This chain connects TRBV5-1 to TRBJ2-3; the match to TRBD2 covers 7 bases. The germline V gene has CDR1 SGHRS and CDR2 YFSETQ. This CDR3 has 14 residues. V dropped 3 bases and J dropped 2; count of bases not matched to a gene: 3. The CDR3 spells CASSWGGYTDTQYF. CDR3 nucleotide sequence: TGCGCCAGCAGCTGGGGAGGGTACACAGATACGCAGTATTTT. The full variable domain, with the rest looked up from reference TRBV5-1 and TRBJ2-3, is KAGVTQTPRYLIKTRGQQVTLSCSPISGHRSVSWYQQTPGQGLQFLFEYFSETQRNKGNFPGRFSGRQFSNSRSEMNVSTLELGDSALYLCASSWGGYTDTQYFGPGTRLTVL.

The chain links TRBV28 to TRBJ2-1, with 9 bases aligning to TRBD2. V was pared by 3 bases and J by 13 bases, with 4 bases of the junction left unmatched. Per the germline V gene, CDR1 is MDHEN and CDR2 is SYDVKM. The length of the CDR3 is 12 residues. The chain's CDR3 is CASSLRREGQFF. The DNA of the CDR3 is TGTGCCAGCAGTTTGAGGCGGGAGGGCCAGTTCTTC.

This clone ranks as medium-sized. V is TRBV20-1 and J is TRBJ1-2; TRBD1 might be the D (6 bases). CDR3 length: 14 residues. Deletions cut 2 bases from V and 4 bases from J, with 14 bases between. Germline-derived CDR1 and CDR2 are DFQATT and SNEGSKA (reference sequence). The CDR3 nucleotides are TGCAGTGCTAGAACTTGGACAGACTTCTATGGCTACACCTTC. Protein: CSARTWTDFYGYTF.

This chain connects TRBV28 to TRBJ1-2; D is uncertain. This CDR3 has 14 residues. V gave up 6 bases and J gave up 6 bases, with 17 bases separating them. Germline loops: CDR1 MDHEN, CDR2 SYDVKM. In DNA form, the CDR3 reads TGTGCCAGCAGCCCGGAAGGTCGGTGGAATGGCTACACCTTC. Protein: CASSPEGRWNGYTF.

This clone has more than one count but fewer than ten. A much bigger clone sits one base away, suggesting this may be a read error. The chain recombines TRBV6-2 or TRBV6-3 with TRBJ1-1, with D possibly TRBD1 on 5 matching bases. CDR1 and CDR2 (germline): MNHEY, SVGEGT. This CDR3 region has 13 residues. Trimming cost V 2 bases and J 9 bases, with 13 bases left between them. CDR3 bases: TGTGCCAGCAGTTACGGGGGAGGGACTCAAGCTTTCTTT. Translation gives CASSYGGGTQAFF.

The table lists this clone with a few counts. In DNA, the CDR3 is TGTGCCAGCAGTTACTCGTTTGCAGAGACCCAGTACTTC. Protein sequence: CASSYSFAETQYF. This chain uses TRBV6-6 with TRBJ2-5, with D uncertain. Per germline, CDR1 MNHNY and CDR2 SVGAGI (reference sequence). The CDR3 covers 13 residues. V was shortened by 0 bases and J by 4 bases, with 6 bases between the two germline ends.

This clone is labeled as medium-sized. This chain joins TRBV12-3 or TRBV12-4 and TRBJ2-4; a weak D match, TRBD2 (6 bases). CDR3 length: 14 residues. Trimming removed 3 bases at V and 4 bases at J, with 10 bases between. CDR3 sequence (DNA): TGTGCCAGCAGTTTCGGGAGTCAGAAAAACATTCAGTACTTC. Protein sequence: CASSFGSQKNIQYF.

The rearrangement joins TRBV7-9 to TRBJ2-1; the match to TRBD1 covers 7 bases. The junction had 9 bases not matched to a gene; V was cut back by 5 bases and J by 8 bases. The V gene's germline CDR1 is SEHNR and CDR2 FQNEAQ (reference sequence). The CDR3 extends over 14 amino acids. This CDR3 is CASSPGTAQDEQFF. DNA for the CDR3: TGTGCCAGCAGCCCCGGGACAGCCCAGGATGAGCAGTTCTTC.

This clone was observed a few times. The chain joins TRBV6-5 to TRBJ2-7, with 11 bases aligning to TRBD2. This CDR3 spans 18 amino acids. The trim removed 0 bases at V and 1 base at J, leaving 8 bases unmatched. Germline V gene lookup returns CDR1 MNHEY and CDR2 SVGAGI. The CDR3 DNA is TGTGCCAGCAGTTACTCGGCCACTAGCGGGAGAACGTCCTACGAGCAGTACTTC. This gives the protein CASSYSATSGRTSYEQYF.

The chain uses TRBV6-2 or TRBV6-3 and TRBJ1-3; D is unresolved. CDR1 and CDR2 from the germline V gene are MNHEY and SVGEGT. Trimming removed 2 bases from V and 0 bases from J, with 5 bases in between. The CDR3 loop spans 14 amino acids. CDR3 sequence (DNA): TGTGCCAGCAGTTACCGGAGCTCTGGAAACACCATATATTTT. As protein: CASSYRSSGNTIYF.

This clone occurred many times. CDR3 nucleotides: TGCAGTGCTAGAGATCGGCAGGCCCTTGGGGAGACCCAGTACTTC. Its protein is CSARDRQALGETQYF. The chain uses TRBV20-1 and TRBJ2-5; D not certain. Germline lookup yields CDR1 DFQATT and CDR2 SNEGSKA (reference sequence). Trimming left V 0 bases short and J 5 bases short, with 16 bases between. This CDR3 spans 15 amino acids.

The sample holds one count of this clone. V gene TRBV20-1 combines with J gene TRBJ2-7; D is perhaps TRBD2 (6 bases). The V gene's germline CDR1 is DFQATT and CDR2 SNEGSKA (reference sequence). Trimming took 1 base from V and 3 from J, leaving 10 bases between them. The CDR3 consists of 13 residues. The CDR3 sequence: CSARVGLDYEQYF. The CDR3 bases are TGCAGTGCTAGAGTGGGACTCGACTACGAGCAGTACTTC.